A selection of T cell receptor beta chains follows, all from one sample in a study of cytomegalovirus exposure and HLA in healthy donors. TCRdb's copy holds only in-frame clones and misses some; the assay was immunoSEQ multiplex PCR. The table shows 130,000 to 150,000 clones, with around 79% occurring only once. Sequenced sample: PBMCs. The receptor source for this set is a man aged 35 to 55 in good health and CMV-seropositive. CDR3s include the opening cysteine and the closing phenylalanine or tryptophan. D genes are given only for firm matches. Not all rows give a size; the values are once, few, many and, for expanded clones, a class.

d_call | clone_size | j_call | v_call | cdr3_aa | cdr3_nt
. | . | TRBJ2-5 | TRBV9 | CASSLRTAQETQYF | TGTGCCAGCAGCCTTAGGACAGCACAGGAGACCCAGTACTTC
TRBD1 | once | TRBJ2-7 | TRBV19 | CASSIDLRTGDYEQYF | TGTGCCAGTAGTATAGATCTACGGACAGGGGACTACGAGCAGTACTTC
. | . | TRBJ1-3 | TRBV9 | CASSVRDSLLSTIYF | TGTGCCAGCAGCGTCCGGGACTCCCTCTTATCCACCATATATTTT
TRBD1 | . | TRBJ2-7 | TRBV28 | CASTPGQGFGEQYF | TGTGCCAGCACCCCGGGACAGGGGTTTGGAGAGCAGTACTTC
TRBD1 | . | TRBJ2-1 | TRBV13 | CASSARTGELSYNEQFF | TGTGCCAGCAGCGCTAGGACAGGGGAACTATCCTACAATGAGCAGTTCTTC
TRBD1 | . | TRBJ2-7 | TRBV18 | CASSPELAGGEQYF | TGTGCCAGCTCACCCGAGCTTGCAGGGGGCGAGCAGTACTTC
. | . | TRBJ1-1 | TRBV7-8 | CASSVTGNTEAFF | TGTGCCAGCAGCGTGACAGGGAACACTGAAGCTTTCTTT
TRBD1 | . | TRBJ1-4 | TRBV15 | CATSSWDRGRDEKLFF | TGTGCCACCAGCAGCTGGGACAGGGGGCGCGATGAAAAACTGTTTTTT
. | few | TRBJ2-2 | TRBV30 | CAWTPRAELFF | TGTGCCTGGACCCCGAGAGCGGAGCTGTTTTTT
TRBD1 | . | TRBJ2-7 | TRBV7-3 | CASSRDRTGGASYEQYF | TGTGCCAGCAGCCGCGACAGGACAGGGGGCGCTTCCTACGAGCAGTACTTC
TRBD1 | . | TRBJ2-6 | TRBV5-4 | CASSPGQGIPSGANVLTF | TGTGCCAGCAGCCCCGGACAGGGTATCCCCTCTGGGGCCAACGTCCTGACTTTC
TRBD1 | . | TRBJ1-5 | TRBV7-9 | CASSLGQGAAYSNQPQHF | TGTGCCAGCAGCTTAGGCCAGGGGGCGGCCTATAGCAATCAGCCCCAGCATTTT
TRBD2 | . | TRBJ2-1 | TRBV5-4 | CASSPPGSGSYNEQFF | TGTGCCAGCAGCCCCCCGGGTAGCGGGAGTTACAATGAGCAGTTCTTC
. | . | TRBJ2-7 | TRBV11-2 | CASSSSSYEQYF | TGTGCCAGCAGCTCCAGCTCCTACGAGCAGTACTTC
TRBD1 | . | TRBJ1-5 | TRBV19 | CASSHTGGRAFNQPQHF | TGTGCCAGTAGTCACACAGGGGGGCGAGCTTTTAATCAGCCCCAGCATTTT
. | . | TRBJ2-3 | TRBV7-9 | CASSLARHRAQGTDTQYF | TGTGCCAGCAGCTTAGCGCGTCATAGAGCCCAGGGTACAGATACGCAGTATTTT
TRBD2 | . | TRBJ2-1 | TRBV9 | CASSKSGRGRFDEQFF | TGTGCCAGCAGCAAAAGCGGGAGGGGACGTTTTGATGAGCAGTTCTTC
. | . | TRBJ2-1 | TRBV18 | CASSPEPAGGSEQFF | TGTGCCAGCTCACCAGAGCCTGCAGGGGGGAGTGAGCAGTTCTTC
. | . | TRBJ1-5 | TRBV10-3 | CAISEGPELSNQPQHF | TGTGCCATCAGTGAGGGGCCAGAGCTTAGCAATCAGCCCCAGCATTTT
. | . | TRBJ2-1 | TRBV7-7 | CASSLGGASSYNEQFF | TGTGCCAGCAGCTTGGGCGGGGCTAGCTCCTACAATGAGCAGTTCTTC
TRBD2 | few | TRBJ2-5 | TRBV27 | CASSQLTSRQETQYF | TGTGCCAGCAGCCAATTGACTAGCAGACAAGAGACCCAGTACTTC
. | . | TRBJ1-5 | TRBV18 | CASSPGQMEPQHF | TGTGCCAGCTCACCAGGCCAGATGGAGCCCCAGCATTTT
TRBD1 | . | TRBJ2-7 | TRBV6-1 | CASSDPQGAGYEQYF | TGTGCCAGCAGTGACCCGCAGGGGGCGGGCTACGAGCAGTACTTC
TRBD1 | . | TRBJ1-5 | TRBV25-1 | CASSVDRDFSNQPQHF | TGTGCCAGCAGTGTTGACAGGGACTTTAGCAATCAGCCCCAGCATTTT
TRBD1 | . | TRBJ1-3 | TRBV9 | CASSAGTGKGNTIYF | TGTGCCAGCAGCGCTGGGACAGGGAAAGGAAACACCATATATTTT
. | . | TRBJ2-7 | TRBV6-1 | CASPLMWQYF | TGTGCCAGCCCCCTAATGTGGCAGTACTTC
. | . | TRBJ2-3 | TRBV5-1 | CASSLLTGETQYF | TGCGCCAGCAGCTTGTTAACCGGGGAAACGCAGTATTTT
TRBD1 | . | TRBJ1-4 | TRBV6-5 | CASSYDTGGIGEKLFF | TGTGCCAGCAGTTACGATACAGGGGGCATAGGGGAAAAACTGTTTTTT
. | . | TRBJ1-1 | TRBV9 | CASSVVDGVYTEAFF | TGTGCCAGCAGCGTAGTTGACGGAGTCTACACTGAAGCTTTCTTT
. | . | TRBJ2-2 | TRBV4-1 | CASSQEFSNTGELFF | TGCGCCAGCAGCCAAGAGTTCTCGAACACCGGGGAGCTGTTTTTT
TRBD2 | few | TRBJ2-1 | TRBV5-1 | CASSLRASGGYNEQFF | TGCGCCAGCAGCTTGCGGGCTAGCGGAGGCTACAATGAGCAGTTCTTC
TRBD1 | . | TRBJ1-5 | TRBV5-3 | CARSSGQGEGQPQHF | TGTGCCAGAAGCTCTGGACAGGGAGAGGGTCAGCCCCAGCATTTT
TRBD1 | . | TRBJ1-2 | TRBV27 | CASSPGQGYGYTF | TGTGCCAGCAGTCCGGGACAGGGTTATGGCTACACCTTC
. | . | TRBJ1-1 | TRBV9 | CASSLGTKGEIAFF | TGTGCCAGCAGCCTAGGCACAAAGGGGGAGATAGCTTTCTTT
. | . | TRBJ1-3 | TRBV9 | CASSESGASGNTIYF | TGTGCCAGCAGCGAGTCTGGGGCCTCTGGAAACACCATATATTTT
TRBD2 | few | TRBJ2-1 | TRBV11-2 | CASSPGGWDLNEQFF | TGTGCCAGCAGCCCGGGGGGTTGGGACCTCAATGAGCAGTTCTTC
TRBD1 | . | TRBJ1-4 | TRBV9 | CASSVDSGTAATNEKLFF | TGTGCCAGCAGCGTAGACTCAGGGACAGCCGCAACTAATGAAAAACTGTTTTTT
TRBD2 | . | TRBJ2-3 | TRBV5-4 | CAIGTSGKAADTQYF | TGTGCCATCGGGACTAGCGGGAAGGCGGCAGATACGCAGTATTTT
. | . | TRBJ2-3 | TRBV29-1 | CSVIRQSASTDTQYF | TGCAGCGTAATCCGACAGTCCGCTAGCACAGATACGCAGTATTTT
. | . | TRBJ2-7 | TRBV7-3 | CASSSTGYGDEQYF | TGTGCCAGCAGCTCCACAGGGTACGGGGACGAGCAGTACTTC
. | . | TRBJ2-7 | TRBV14 | CASSQDLGRERNEQYF | TGTGCCAGCAGCCAAGACTTGGGCCGGGAGAGAAACGAGCAGTACTTC
TRBD1 | . | TRBJ1-2 | TRBV13 | CASHSWTGTGGGTF | TGTGCCAGCCACTCCTGGACCGGGACAGGGGGCGGCACCTTC
. | . | TRBJ2-1 | TRBV11-1 | CASSSPRRGGPYNEQFF | TGTGCCAGCAGCTCGCCCCGGCGGGGCGGGCCCTACAATGAGCAGTTCTTC
. | few | TRBJ2-3 | TRBV7-2 | CASSSYLGADTQYF | TGTGCCAGCAGCTCCTACCTAGGGGCGGATACGCAGTATTTT
TRBD1 | . | TRBJ2-5 | TRBV29-1 | CSAQRQGRETQYF | TGCAGCGCCCAACGACAGGGACGAGAGACCCAGTACTTC
. | once | TRBJ1-5 | TRBV9 | CASSVEGRSNQPQHF | TGTGCCAGCAGCGTAGAGGGGAGGAGCAATCAGCCCCAGCATTTT
TRBD1 | . | TRBJ1-6 | TRBV15 | CATSRVWDSNSPLHF | TGTGCCACCAGCAGAGTATGGGACAGCAATTCACCCCTCCACTTT
TRBD1 | . | TRBJ2-1 | TRBV5-6 | CASSSPGTGHYNEQFF | TGTGCCAGCAGCTCCCCCGGGACAGGGCACTACAATGAGCAGTTCTTC
. | few | TRBJ1-1 | TRBV28 | CASSPGTLEGKAFF | TGTGCCAGCAGCCCTGGGACTCTCGAGGGCAAAGCTTTCTTT
TRBD2 | . | TRBJ2-1 | TRBV29-1 | CSVQTGLADPDRYNEQFF | TGCAGCGTTCAAACGGGACTAGCGGACCCCGACAGATACAATGAGCAGTTCTTC
. | . | TRBJ2-5 | TRBV19 | CASSNRGGGETQYF | TGTGCCAGTAGTAACAGGGGAGGAGGGGAGACCCAGTACTTC
TRBD1 | . | TRBJ1-2 | TRBV6-5 | CASSAHRGGNYGYTF | TGTGCCAGCAGTGCCCACAGGGGAGGTAACTATGGCTACACCTTC
. | . | TRBJ2-7 | TRBV5-1 | CASSPAGGYEQYF | TGCGCCAGCAGCCCAGCGGGCGGCTACGAGCAGTACTTC
. | . | TRBJ2-2 | TRBV29-1 | CSVRTDTSPVGELFF | TGCAGCGTCAGGACGGACACTAGCCCTGTCGGGGAGCTGTTTTTT
TRBD1 | . | TRBJ1-2 | TRBV4-1 | CASSQGPGQGYGYTF | TGCGCCAGCAGCCAAGGACCGGGACAGGGGTACGGCTACACCTTC
. | . | TRBJ2-3 | TRBV7-2 | CASSPWLGDTQYF | TGTGCCAGCAGCCCCTGGCTTGGAGATACGCAGTATTTT
TRBD2 | . | TRBJ2-7 | TRBV6-5 | CASSPSGGEEQYF | TGTGCCAGCAGCCCCAGCGGGGGGGAAGAGCAGTACTTC
. | . | TRBJ1-1 | TRBV19 | CASSIAGSMNTEAFF | TGTGCCAGTAGTATAGCAGGCTCCATGAACACTGAAGCTTTCTTT
. | . | TRBJ2-1 | TRBV10-3 | CAINSQGNNEQFF | TGTGCCATCAACTCGCAGGGCAACAATGAGCAGTTCTTC